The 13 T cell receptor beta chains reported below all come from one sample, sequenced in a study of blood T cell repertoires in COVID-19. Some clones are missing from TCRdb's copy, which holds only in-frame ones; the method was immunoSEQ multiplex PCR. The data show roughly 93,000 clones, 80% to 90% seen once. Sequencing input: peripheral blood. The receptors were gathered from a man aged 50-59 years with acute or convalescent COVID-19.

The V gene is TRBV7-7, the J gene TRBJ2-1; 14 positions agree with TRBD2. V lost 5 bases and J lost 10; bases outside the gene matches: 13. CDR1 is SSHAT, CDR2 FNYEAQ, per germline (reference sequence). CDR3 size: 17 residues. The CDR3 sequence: CASSIGTSGSNEGEQFF. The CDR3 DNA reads TGTGCCAGCAGCATCGGGACTAGCGGGAGTAATGAAGGGGAGCAGTTCTTC.

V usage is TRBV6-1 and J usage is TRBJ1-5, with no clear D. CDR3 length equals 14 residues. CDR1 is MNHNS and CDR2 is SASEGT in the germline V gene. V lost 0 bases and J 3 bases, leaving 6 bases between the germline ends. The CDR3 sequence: CASSEAQSNQPQHF. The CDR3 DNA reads TGTGCCAGCAGTGAAGCACAGTCCAATCAGCCCCAGCATTTT.

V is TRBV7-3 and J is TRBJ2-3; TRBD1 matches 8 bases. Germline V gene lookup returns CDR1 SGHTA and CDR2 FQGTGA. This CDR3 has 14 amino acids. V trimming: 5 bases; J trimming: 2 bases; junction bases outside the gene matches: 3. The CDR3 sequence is CASSQGAYTDTQYF. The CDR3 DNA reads TGTGCCAGCAGCCAGGGGGCATACACAGATACGCAGTATTTT.

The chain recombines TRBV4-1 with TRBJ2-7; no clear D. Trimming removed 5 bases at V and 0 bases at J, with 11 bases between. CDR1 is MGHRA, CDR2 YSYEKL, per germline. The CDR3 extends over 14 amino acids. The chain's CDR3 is CASSSHLGSYEQYF. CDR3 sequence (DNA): TGCGCCAGCAGCTCCCATCTCGGCTCCTACGAGCAGTACTTC.

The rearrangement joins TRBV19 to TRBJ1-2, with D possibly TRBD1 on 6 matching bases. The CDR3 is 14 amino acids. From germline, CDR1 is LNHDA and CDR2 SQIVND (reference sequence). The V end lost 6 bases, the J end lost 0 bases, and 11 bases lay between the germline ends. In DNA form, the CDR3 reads TGTGCCAGTAGCGGGACACCCTCTAACTATGGCTACACCTTC. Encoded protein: CASSGTPSNYGYTF.

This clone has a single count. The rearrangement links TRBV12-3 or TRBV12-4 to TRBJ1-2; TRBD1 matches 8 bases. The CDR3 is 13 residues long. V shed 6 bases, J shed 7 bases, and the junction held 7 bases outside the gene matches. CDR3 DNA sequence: TGTGCCAGCAGAACCAACACAGGGGGTGGCTACACCTTC. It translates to CASRTNTGGGYTF.

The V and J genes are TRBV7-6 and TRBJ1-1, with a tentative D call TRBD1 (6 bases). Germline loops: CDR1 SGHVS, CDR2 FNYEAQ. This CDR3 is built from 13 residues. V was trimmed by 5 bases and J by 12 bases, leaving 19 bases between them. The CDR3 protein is CASSLGRGRETFF. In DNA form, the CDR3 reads TGTGCCAGCAGCCTCGGCAGGGGTAGGGAGACTTTCTTT.

DNA of the CDR3: TGTGCCAGCAGCCCGGACAGGGGTGTAACAGATACGCAGTATTTT. Protein: CASSPDRGVTDTQYF. The gene calls are TRBV5-4 and TRBJ2-3; the match to TRBD1 covers 9 bases. V lost 4 bases and J lost 3; bases outside the gene matches: 6. Germline loops: CDR1 SGHNT, CDR2 YYREEE (reference sequence). This CDR3 comprises 15 residues.

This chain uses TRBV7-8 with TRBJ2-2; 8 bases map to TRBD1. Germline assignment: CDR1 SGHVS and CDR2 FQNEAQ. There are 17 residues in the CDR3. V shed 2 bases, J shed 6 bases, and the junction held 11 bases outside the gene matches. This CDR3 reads CASSLQPTGAMAGELFF. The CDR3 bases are TGTGCCAGCAGCTTACAGCCGACAGGGGCGATGGCCGGGGAGCTGTTTTTT.

The CDR3 region is CASSKQGAGEAFF. The CDR3 nucleotides read TGTGCCAGTAGTAAACAGGGGGCGGGTGAAGCTTTCTTT. The rearrangement uses TRBV19 and TRBJ1-1, with 9 bases aligning to TRBD1. The germline CDR1 and CDR2 sequences are LNHDA and SQIVND (reference sequence). This CDR3 is built from 13 residues. V lost 4 bases and J lost 7; bases outside the gene matches: 4.

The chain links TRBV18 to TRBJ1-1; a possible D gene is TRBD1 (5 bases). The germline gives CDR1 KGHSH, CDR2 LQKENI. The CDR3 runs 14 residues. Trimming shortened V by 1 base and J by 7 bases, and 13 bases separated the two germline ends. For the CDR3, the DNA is TGTGCCAGCTCACCACGTGTACAGGTGGTTGAAGCTTTCTTT. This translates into CASSPRVQVVEAFF.

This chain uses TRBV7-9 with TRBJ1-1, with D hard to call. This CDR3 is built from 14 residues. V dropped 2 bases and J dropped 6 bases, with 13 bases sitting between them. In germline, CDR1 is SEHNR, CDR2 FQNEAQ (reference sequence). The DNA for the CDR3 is TGTGCCAGCAGCTTACGCCCCCGACATTCTGAAGCTTTCTTT. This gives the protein CASSLRPRHSEAFF.

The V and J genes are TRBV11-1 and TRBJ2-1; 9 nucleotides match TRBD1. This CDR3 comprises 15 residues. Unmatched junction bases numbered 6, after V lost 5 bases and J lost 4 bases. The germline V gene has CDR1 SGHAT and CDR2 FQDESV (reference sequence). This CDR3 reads CASSPHRGLYNEQFF. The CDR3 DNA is TGTGCCAGCAGCCCCCACAGGGGGCTGTACAATGAGCAGTTCTTC.